What follows are 17 T cell receptor beta chains derived from one specimen sequenced in a study of regulatory T cells in long-lasting Graves disease. The authors built TCR beta libraries using iRepertoire HTBI primers and Arm-PCR of CDR3 regions. TCRdb redid the calling of the multiplex PCR reads with MiXCR, one entry per CDR3 protein. The sample carries 400,000 to 500,000 distinct CDR3 sequences, 11% to 15% recorded once. Described time point: newly diagnosed GD, antithyroid drugs for less than 3 months. RNA isolated from PBMCs was used to make the TCR library. These records were also assigned to another study, of T cells in Graves' hyperthyroidism and ophthalmopathy.

The source material was peripheral blood mononuclear cells (PBMCs), sampled at new diagnosis, from a patient treated with antithyroid drugs. These receptor sequences come from a woman aged 45-65 years with Graves disease.

This clonotype came up many times. This chain joins TRBV28 and TRBJ2-7; tentatively, D is TRBD2 (6 bases). Germline V lookup: CDR1 MDHEN, CDR2 SYDVKM. This CDR3 comprises 16 residues. The V end was cut by 6 bases, the J end by 6 bases, with 24 bases between. The DNA of the CDR3 is TGTGCCAGCAGCATCGTAGCGGAAGCGGTTGGTCTCGAGCAGTACTTC. It codes for CASSIVAEAVGLEQYF.

This clonotype appeared many times. CDR3 nucleotide sequence: TGCAGCGTTTCGCCTCAGGGGAACGAGCAGTTCTTC. Its translation: CSVSPQGNEQFF. The chain carries TRBV29-1 and TRBJ2-1, with D possibly matching TRBD1 (6 bases). The ends were cut back, 5 bases at V and 10 bases at J, with 15 bases in the middle. CDR1 SQVTM and CDR2 ANQGSEA come from the germline V gene. CDR3 size: 12 residues.

At least ten counts were recorded for this clonotype. The gene calls are TRBV13 and TRBJ2-1; 8 bases are shared with TRBD1. Germline loops: CDR1 PRHDT, CDR2 FYEKMQ (reference sequence). The CDR3 has 17 amino acids. After removal of 5 bases from V and 0 bases from J, the junction contained 9 bases not matched to a gene. The CDR3: CASSPWTGPFSYNEQFF. The CDR3 nucleotides are TGTGCCAGCAGCCCATGGACAGGGCCGTTCTCCTACAATGAGCAGTTCTTC.

This clonotype was recorded many times. This chain's CDR3 is CASSLMQSTDTQYF. As DNA, the CDR3 is TGTGCCAGCAGCTTAATGCAGAGCACAGATACGCAGTATTTT. The chain carries TRBV7-9 and TRBJ2-3; no definite D call. This CDR3 spans 14 amino acids. Trimming removed 2 bases from V and 0 bases from J, with 6 bases in between. Germline V gene sequence: CDR1 SEHNR, CDR2 FQNEAQ (reference sequence).

This clonotype appeared many times. The chain has TRBV29-1 and TRBJ1-2; no reliable D call. The ends were cut back, 7 bases at V and 6 bases at J, with 12 bases in the middle. This CDR3 has 11 residues. CDR1 is SQVTM and CDR2 is ANQGSEA in the germline V gene. The CDR3 is CSASRQDGYTF. The DNA of the CDR3 is TGCAGCGCTAGCAGGCAGGATGGCTACACCTTC.

This clonotype was counted a few times. The rearrangement joins TRBV20-1 to TRBJ2-7; 10 nucleotides match TRBD1. The V and J ends lost 3 bases and 5 bases, in that order; junction bases with no gene match: 7. The CDR3 extends over 14 amino acids. Germline values: CDR1 DFQATT, CDR2 SNEGSKA (reference sequence). The CDR3 protein is CSARETGGGNEQYF. CDR3 in DNA: TGCAGTGCTAGGGAGACAGGGGGCGGAAACGAGCAGTACTTC.

This clonotype appeared a few times. V gene TRBV19 combines with J gene TRBJ2-4, with D hard to call. The CDR3 runs to 14 residues. Trimming took off 2 bases at V and 8 bases at J, with 13 bases between the two ends. Per the germline V gene, CDR1 is LNHDA and CDR2 is SQIVND (reference sequence). The CDR3 sequence: CASSISPAMDIQYF. The CDR3, as DNA: TGTGCCAGTAGTATATCCCCAGCCATGGACATTCAGTACTTC.

In this sample, this clonotype turned up a few times. V usage is TRBV10-3 and J usage is TRBJ2-3; 8 bases agree with TRBD1. Trimming removed 7 bases from V and 6 bases from J; junction bases left unmatched: 6. CDR3 size: 13 residues. The germline V gene encodes CDR1 ENHRY and CDR2 SYGVKD. This CDR3 is CAIKTTGGDTQYF. The CDR3 DNA reads as TGTGCCATCAAGACCACAGGGGGTGATACGCAGTATTTT.

To note about this clonotype: A much more abundant neighbour one base away suggests this may be a read error. The V gene is TRBV5-6, the J gene TRBJ2-3; 7 nucleotides agree with TRBD2. After removal of 4 bases from V and 3 bases from J, the junction contained 8 bases not matched to a gene. Germline CDR1 and CDR2: SGHDT and YYEEEE. This CDR3 comprises 15 residues. CDR3 DNA: TGTGCCAGCAGCCTCTATAGCGGGTGGACAGATACGCAGTATTTT. Its protein is CASSLYSGWTDTQYF.

This clonotype was seen a few times. The chain is built from TRBV29-1 and TRBJ1-3; D call uncertain. The CDR3 extends over 12 amino acids. Trimming removed 6 bases from V and 0 bases from J, with 6 bases in between. In germline, CDR1 is SQVTM, CDR2 ANQGSEA. The DNA of the CDR3 is TGCAGCGTGGGGAGCTCTGGAAACACCATATATTTT. It is translated as CSVGSSGNTIYF.

The V and J genes are TRBV12-5 and TRBJ2-6; perhaps D is TRBD1 or TRBD2 (5 bases each). The CDR3 is 22 residues long. Trimming removed 3 bases at V and 0 bases at J, with 27 bases between. Germline V gene data show CDR1 as LGHNT and CDR2 as FRNRAP. In DNA form, the CDR3 reads TGTGCTAGTGGTTTTTTCTTGGGGGTGGGGTTAATAGACTGCTCTGGGGCCAACGTCCTGACTTTC. Its protein is CASGFFLGVGLIDCSGANVLTF.

The J gene is TRBJ2-1, the V gene TRBV28; 13 bases line up with TRBD2. The CDR3 is made up of 17 amino acids. With V trimmed by 5 bases and J by 7 bases, 11 bases remained unmatched. Germline assignment: CDR1 MDHEN and CDR2 SYDVKM. CDR3 loop: CASSTTSGRLRVNEQFF. The CDR3 DNA is TGTGCCAGCAGTACGACTAGCGGGAGGCTTCGGGTGAATGAGCAGTTCTTC.

V is TRBV5-5 and J is TRBJ1-4; no reliable D call. The CDR3 consists of 18 residues. Deletions cut 2 bases from V and 0 bases from J, with 17 bases between. Germline V gene sequence: CDR1 SGHKS, CDR2 YYEKEE (reference sequence). The CDR3 nucleotides are TGTGCCAGCAGCTTCAAACGCTCAGGAAATCCAACTAATGAAAAACTGTTTTTT. Protein: CASSFKRSGNPTNEKLFF.

The sample holds many counts of this clonotype. J is TRBJ2-3 and V is TRBV6-2 or TRBV6-3, with unresolved D. The V gene's germline CDR1 is MNHEY and CDR2 SVGEGT. V was pared by 5 bases and J by 0 bases, with 12 bases between. The CDR3 runs to 15 residues. The CDR3 reads CASSEWQASTDTQYF. CDR3 nucleotides: TGTGCCAGCAGTGAATGGCAGGCTAGCACAGATACGCAGTATTTT.

This clonotype was counted ten times or more. The V call is TRBV6-9, the J call TRBJ2-7; 13 nucleotides align to TRBD2. V lost 3 bases and J lost 1; bases outside the gene matches: 9. This CDR3 contains 18 residues. Germline V gives CDR1 MNHGY, CDR2 SVAAGI. The CDR3, as DNA: TGTGCCAGCAGTTACTGGACTAGCGGGAGTTACTCGTCCTACGAGCAGTACTTC. Amino acid sequence: CASSYWTSGSYSSYEQYF.

Only a few counts were recorded for this clonotype. The rearrangement uses TRBV5-1 and TRBJ2-2; the D gene could be TRBD1 or TRBD2 (7 bases each). Germline CDR1 and CDR2: SGHRS and YFSETQ. V gave up 4 bases and J gave up 3 bases, with 10 bases separating them. CDR3 size: 14 residues. The CDR3: CASSPGGDTGELFF. The DNA for the CDR3 is TGCGCCAGCAGCCCAGGGGGGGACACCGGGGAGCTGTTTTTT.

There are a few counts of this clonotype. V is TRBV29-1 and J is TRBJ2-7; 10 bases map to TRBD2. V was clipped by 7 bases and J by 0 bases; unmatched bases: 3. The CDR3 totals 13 residues. Per germline, CDR1 SQVTM and CDR2 ANQGSEA. CDR3 DNA sequence: TGCAGCGCAGGACTAGCGGTCTCCTACGAGCAGTACTTC. Translation: CSAGLAVSYEQYF.